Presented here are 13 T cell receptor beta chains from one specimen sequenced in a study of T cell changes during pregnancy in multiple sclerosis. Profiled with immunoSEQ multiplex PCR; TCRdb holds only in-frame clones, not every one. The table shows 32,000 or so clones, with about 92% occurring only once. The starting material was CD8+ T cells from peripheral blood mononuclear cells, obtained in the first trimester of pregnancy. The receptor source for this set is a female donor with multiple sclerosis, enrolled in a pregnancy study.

The CDR3 nucleotides are TGTGCCAGCAGCTTAGCGGAAGGACTAGCGGGAGTTGGCGAGCAGTACTTC. As protein: CASSLAEGLAGVGEQYF. The gene calls are TRBV11-2 and TRBJ2-7; 13 nucleotides match TRBD2. V shed 1 base and J 6 bases; nucleotides not matched to a gene: 9. Germline V gene lookup returns CDR1 SGHAT and CDR2 FQNNGV. The CDR3 runs to 17 residues.

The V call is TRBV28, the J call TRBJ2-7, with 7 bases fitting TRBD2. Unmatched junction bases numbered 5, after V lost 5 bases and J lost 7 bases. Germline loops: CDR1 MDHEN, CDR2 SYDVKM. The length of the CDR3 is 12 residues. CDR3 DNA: TGTGCCAGCAGTCCAGACGGGGGGGAGCAGTACTTC. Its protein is CASSPDGGEQYF.

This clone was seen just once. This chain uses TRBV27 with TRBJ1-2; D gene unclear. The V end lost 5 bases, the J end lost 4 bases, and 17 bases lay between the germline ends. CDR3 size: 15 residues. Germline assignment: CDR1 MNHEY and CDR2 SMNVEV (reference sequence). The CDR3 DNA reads TGTGCCAGCAGTGTTGAATTGGGAGTTGGCTATGGCTACACCTTC. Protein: CASSVELGVGYGYTF.

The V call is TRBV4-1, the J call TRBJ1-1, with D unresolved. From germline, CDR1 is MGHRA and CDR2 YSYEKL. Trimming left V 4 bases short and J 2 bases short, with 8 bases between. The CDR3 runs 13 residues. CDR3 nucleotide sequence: TGCGCCAGCAGCCCGGGGTTCAACACTGAAGCTTTCTTT. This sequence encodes CASSPGFNTEAFF.

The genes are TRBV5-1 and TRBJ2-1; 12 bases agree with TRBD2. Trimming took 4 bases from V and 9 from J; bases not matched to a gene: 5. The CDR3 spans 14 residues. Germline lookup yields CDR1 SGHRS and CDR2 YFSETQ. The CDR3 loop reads CASSTTSGSGEQFF. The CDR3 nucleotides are TGCGCCAGCAGCACGACTAGCGGGAGTGGTGAGCAGTTCTTC. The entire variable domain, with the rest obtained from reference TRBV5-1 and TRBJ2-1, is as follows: KAGVTQTPRYLIKTRGQQVTLSCSPISGHRSVSWYQQTPGQGLQFLFEYFSETQRNKGNFPGRFSGRQFSNSRSEMNVSTLELGDSALYLCASSTTSGSGEQFFGPGTRLTVL.

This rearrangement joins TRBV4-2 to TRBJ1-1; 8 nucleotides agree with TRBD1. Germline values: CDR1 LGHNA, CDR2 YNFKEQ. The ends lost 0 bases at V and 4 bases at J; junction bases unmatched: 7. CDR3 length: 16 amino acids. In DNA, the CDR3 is TGTGCCAGCAGCCAAGATGCCGGACAGGGCGGCACTGAAGCTTTCTTT. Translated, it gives CASSQDAGQGGTEAFF.

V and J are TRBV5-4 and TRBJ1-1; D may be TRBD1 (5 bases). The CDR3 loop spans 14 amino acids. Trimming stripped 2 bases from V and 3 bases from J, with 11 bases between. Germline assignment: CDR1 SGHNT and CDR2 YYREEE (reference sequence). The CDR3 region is CASSFRGGDTEAFF. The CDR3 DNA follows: TGTGCCAGCAGCTTCCGGGGGGGGGACACTGAAGCTTTCTTT.

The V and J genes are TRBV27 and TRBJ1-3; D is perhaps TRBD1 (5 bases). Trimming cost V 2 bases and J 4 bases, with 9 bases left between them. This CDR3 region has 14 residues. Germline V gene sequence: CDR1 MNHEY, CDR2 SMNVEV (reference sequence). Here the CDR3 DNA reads TGTGCCAGCAGTTTAGCGGGGGTCGGAAACACCATATATTTT. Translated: CASSLAGVGNTIYF.

The CDR3 DNA is TGTGCCAGCAGTGGGACAGTCAGCACAGATACGCAGTATTTT. It specifies CASSGTVSTDTQYF. V and J are TRBV27 and TRBJ2-3, with 7 bases matching TRBD1. V shed 5 bases, J shed 0 bases, and the junction held 2 bases outside the gene matches. Germline V gene sequence: CDR1 MNHEY, CDR2 SMNVEV (reference sequence). The CDR3 consists of 14 residues.

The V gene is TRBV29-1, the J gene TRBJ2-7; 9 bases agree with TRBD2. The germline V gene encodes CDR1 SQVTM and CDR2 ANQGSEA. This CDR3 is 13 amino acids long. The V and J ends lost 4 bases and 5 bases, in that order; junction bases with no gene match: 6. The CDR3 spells CSVVTSGGHEQYF. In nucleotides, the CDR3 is TGCAGCGTTGTGACTAGCGGTGGCCACGAGCAGTACTTC.

In DNA, the CDR3 is TGTGCCAGCAGCCAGCAGGGTCGGAATGAAAAACTGTTTTTT. The encoded protein is CASSQQGRNEKLFF. V gene TRBV7-9 combines with J gene TRBJ1-4; D perhaps matches TRBD1 (5 bases). V gave up 5 bases and J gave up 5 bases, with 12 bases separating them. This CDR3 comprises 14 residues. Germline CDR1 SEHNR, CDR2 FQNEAQ (reference sequence).

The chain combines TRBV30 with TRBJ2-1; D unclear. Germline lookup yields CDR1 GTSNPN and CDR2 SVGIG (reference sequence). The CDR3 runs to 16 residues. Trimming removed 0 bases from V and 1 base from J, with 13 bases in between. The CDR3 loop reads CAWSVLRHLSYNEQFF. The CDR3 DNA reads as TGTGCCTGGAGTGTACTCAGGCATTTATCCTACAATGAGCAGTTCTTC. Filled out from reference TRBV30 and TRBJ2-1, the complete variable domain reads SQTIHQWPATLVQPVGSPLSLECTVEGTSNPNLYWYRQAAGRGLQLLFYSVGIGQISSEVPQNLSASRPQDRQFILSSKKLLLSDSGFYLCAWSVLRHLSYNEQFFGPGTRLTVL.

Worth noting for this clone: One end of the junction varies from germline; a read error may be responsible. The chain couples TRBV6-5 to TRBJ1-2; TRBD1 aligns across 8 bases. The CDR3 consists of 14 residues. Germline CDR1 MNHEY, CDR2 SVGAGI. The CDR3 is CASSYSITGGTSLF. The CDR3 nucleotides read TGTGCCAGCAGTTACTCGATCACAGGGGGTACCTCACTCTTC.